This T cell receptor (beta chain) was captured by sequencing in a study of Tregs in tolerant kidney transplant recipients. Concerning this clone itself: What it binds is not known.

General study points: Findings come from small patient numbers and require larger validation.

Profiled with immunoSEQ multiplex PCR; TCRdb holds only in-frame clones, not every one. The top ten clones hold about 5% of a sample with around 50,000 clones, around 83% of them seen once. Thawed PBMCs were FACS-sorted into unstimulated CD4+CD25+CD127- regulatory T cells, CD4+CD25- non-regulatory cells, CD4 and CD8 cells. The TCR sequence derives from a human donor in good health. The material sequenced was CD4+ T cells from blood.

The CDR3 spells CAWSAAGASYHGYTF. The DNA for the CDR3 is TGTGCCTGGAGTGCAGCCGGGGCTAGTTACCATGGCTACACCTTC. The chain recombines TRBV30 with TRBJ1-2; TRBD1 is a possible D gene (5 bases). The CDR3 covers 15 residues. CDR1 is GTSNPN, CDR2 SVGIG, per germline (reference sequence). V gave up 1 base and J gave up 6 bases, with 18 bases separating them.